This T cell receptor (beta chain) was identified in a study of cytomegalovirus exposure and HLA in healthy donors. Study details: The early release's HLA-typed donors yielded 65 million to 85 million unique TCRs.

Both 60 Vbeta primers and 13 Jbeta primers went into the PCR. Clones were sequenced by immunoSEQ multiplex PCR, and TCRdb holds only the in-frame ones, with some missing. The repertoire holds roughly 160,000 clones, with around 75% as singletons. The CDR3 is made up of 15 amino acids. CDR1 and CDR2 from the germline V gene are LNHNV and YYDKDF (reference sequence). The V end lost 0 bases, the J end lost 1 base, and 9 bases lay between the germline ends. The chain couples TRBV15 to TRBJ2-5, with D possibly matching TRBD1 (6 bases). The specimen was PBMCs. The clonotype originates from a female donor in good health and CMV-seronegative. CDR3 protein: CATSRDGQFQETQYF. DNA for the CDR3: TGTGCCACCAGCAGAGATGGACAGTTCCAAGAGACCCAGTACTTC.